This passage covers 23 T cell receptor beta chains from one sample sequenced in a study of cytomegalovirus exposure and HLA in healthy donors (dated by TCRdb to 2015 to 2018). Library preparation used the immunoSEQ multiplex PCR assay. A mixture of 60 forward primers for TCR Vbeta segments and 13 reverse primers for TCR Jbeta segments was used in the multiplex PCR. TCRdb's version of the immuneACCESS table is confined to in-frame rearrangements and falls short of the full clone set. An unresolved V gene accounts for under half of the shortfall where checked; the remainder is of unknown origin. The sample yields roughly 71,000 clones; 65% to 70% were counted once. About 20% of the sample rests with the top ten. Sequenced material: PBMCs. The receptors come from a man between 35 and 55 years old in good health and CMV-seropositive.

The chain has TRBV27 and TRBJ2-7; 7 positions match TRBD2. J was trimmed by 2 bases and V by 3 bases; bases with no gene match: 4. Germline V gene sequence: CDR1 MNHEY, CDR2 SMNVEV (reference sequence). This CDR3 is built from 14 residues. In nucleotides, the CDR3 is TGTGCCAGCAGTTTGACTAGCCCAGCCTACGAGCAGTACTTC. Amino acids: CASSLTSPAYEQYF.

The CDR3 loop is CASSLTRGGNEQFF. The DNA of the CDR3 is TGTGCCAGCAGCTTAACCAGGGGTGGCAATGAGCAGTTCTTC. The chain employs TRBV11-2 and TRBJ2-1, with TRBD1 as a possible D gene (6 bases). The CDR3 extends over 14 amino acids. Germline CDR1 is SGHAT and CDR2 is FQNNGV. V was shortened by 2 bases and J by 6 bases, with 11 bases between the two germline ends.

As regards this clone: Other nucleotide sequences in the sample specify the same CDR3. The rearrangement links TRBV5-6 to TRBJ2-1, with D tentatively TRBD1 (6 bases). CDR1 and CDR2 from the germline V gene are SGHDT and YYEEEE. CDR3 size: 15 residues. Trimming stripped 3 bases from V and 7 bases from J, with 17 bases between. CDR3 sequence: CASSCRDIPKNEQFF. The CDR3 nucleotides are TGTGCCAGCAGCTGCCGGGACATCCCCAAGAATGAGCAGTTCTTC.

The gene calls are TRBV6-5 and TRBJ1-4, with unresolved D. The V gene's germline CDR1 is MNHEY and CDR2 SVGAGI. CDR3 length: 13 amino acids. Trimming removed 8 bases at V and 7 bases at J, with 14 bases between. This chain's CDR3 is CASSVTRVEKLFF. The CDR3 DNA reads as TGTGCCAGCTCGGTCACTAGAGTTGAAAAACTGTTTTTT.

This chain links TRBV5-4 with TRBJ2-7, with a possible D match to TRBD1 (7 bases). The CDR3 length is 15 residues. Germline V CDR1 and CDR2: SGHNT, YYREEE (reference sequence). The V end was cut by 4 bases, the J end by 2 bases, with 16 bases between. The CDR3 loop reads CASSRTGLKTYEQYF. The CDR3 nucleotides are TGTGCCAGCAGCCGGACAGGACTAAAAACCTACGAGCAGTACTTC. The whole variable domain, remainder taken from reference TRBV5-4 and TRBJ2-7, is ETGVTQSPTHLIKTRGQQVTLRCSSQSGHNTVSWYQQALGQGPQFIFQYYREEENGRGNFPPRFSGLQFPNYSSELNVNALELDDSALYLCASSRTGLKTYEQYFGPGTRLTVT.

J is TRBJ1-2 and V is TRBV15; the match to TRBD1 covers 9 bases. With V trimmed by 4 bases and J by 3 bases, 9 bases remained unmatched. The CDR3 is 16 amino acids. Looked up from germline, CDR1 is LNHNV and CDR2 is YYDKDF (reference sequence). CDR3 in DNA: TGTGCCACCAGCACCACACAGGGGGCGGAGGACTATGGCTACACCTTC. This codes for CATSTTQGAEDYGYTF.

This sequence joins TRBV29-1 and TRBJ1-5; D not certain. Trimming took off 3 bases at V and 3 bases at J, with 9 bases between the two ends. This CDR3 contains 13 residues. Germline assignment: CDR1 SQVTM and CDR2 ANQGSEA. The CDR3 is CSVEISLNQPQHF. The CDR3 DNA follows: TGCAGCGTTGAGATCAGTCTCAATCAGCCCCAGCATTTT.

This clone was observed a handful of times. V gene TRBV5-8 combines with J gene TRBJ2-5; D ambiguous. The germline V gene has CDR1 SGHTS and CDR2 YDEGEE. CDR3 length equals 14 residues. V dropped 7 bases and J dropped 7 bases, with 20 bases sitting between them. The CDR3 loop is CASLPRQSKGTQYF. CDR3 DNA: TGTGCCAGCCTCCCCAGGCAGTCCAAAGGGACCCAGTACTTC.

The chain recombines TRBV11-3 with TRBJ2-5; 8 nucleotides match TRBD2. The CDR3 spans 14 residues. V lost 5 bases to trimming and J lost 2 bases; unmatched junction nucleotides: 4. Germline-derived CDR1 and CDR2 are SGHNT and YENEEA. The DNA for the CDR3 is TGTGCCAGCAGCCCCCGGGGGGGACAAGAGACCCAGTACTTC. This gives the protein CASSPRGGQETQYF.

J is TRBJ2-7 and V is TRBV11-3, with D perhaps matching TRBD1 (6 bases). The CDR3 consists of 15 residues. The germline CDR1 and CDR2 sequences are SGHNT and YENEEA. The V end was cut by 5 bases, the J end by 4 bases, with 18 bases between. The CDR3 sequence is CASSHREKAAYEQYF. CDR3 nucleotides: TGTGCCAGCAGCCACAGGGAGAAGGCGGCATACGAGCAGTACTTC.

The chain recombines TRBV5-4 with TRBJ2-1, with 11 nucleotides matching TRBD2. Germline V gene lookup returns CDR1 SGHNT and CDR2 YYREEE (reference sequence). The J segment lost 0 bases and the V segment lost 2 bases, leaving 10 bases of the junction unmatched. The CDR3 consists of 19 residues. CDR3 nucleotide sequence: TGTGCCAGCAGCTTTCCTAGCGGGGGGCCCCAAAGCTCCTACAATGAGCAGTTCTTC. Amino acids: CASSFPSGGPQSSYNEQFF.

The chain links TRBV5-6 to TRBJ1-2, with D unresolved. V dropped 4 bases and J dropped 8 bases, with 15 bases sitting between them. This CDR3 contains 13 residues. Germline V gives CDR1 SGHDT, CDR2 YYEEEE. CDR3 nucleotide sequence: TGTGCCAGCAGCCCGGTGGAGCTTTCCGGCTACACCTTC. As protein: CASSPVELSGYTF.

This chain uses TRBV6-5 with TRBJ2-5; TRBD1 matches 10 bases. The CDR3 is made up of 13 amino acids. The germline V gene has CDR1 MNHEY and CDR2 SVGAGI. The trim removed 6 bases at V and 3 bases at J, leaving 1 base unmatched. The CDR3 loop is CASRGQGKETQYF. CDR3 bases: TGTGCCAGCAGGGGACAGGGGAAAGAGACCCAGTACTTC.

This clone rates as large (0.1 to 1%). Other nucleotide sequences in the sample specify the same CDR3. The gene calls are TRBV2 and TRBJ1-2, with D possibly being TRBD1 (5 bases). This CDR3 comprises 15 residues. V was pared by 3 bases and J by 0 bases, with 11 bases between. Germline CDR1 is SNHLY and CDR2 is FYNNEI. The CDR3 reads CASSEGTLANYGYTF. As DNA, the CDR3 is TGTGCCAGCAGTGAGGGGACTCTAGCTAACTATGGCTACACCTTC.

This clone was detected only once. V gene TRBV25-1 combines with J gene TRBJ1-6; TRBD1 is a possible D gene (5 bases). The CDR3 spans 14 residues. CDR1 is MGHDK, CDR2 SYGVNS, per germline. V was shortened by 6 bases and J by 7 bases, with 13 bases between the two germline ends. The chain's CDR3 is CASSGQGTNSPLHF. The CDR3 nucleotides read TGTGCCAGCAGCGGTCAGGGAACAAATTCACCCCTCCACTTT.

A few counts support this clone. The chain uses TRBV6-4 and TRBJ1-1; 7 nucleotides line up with TRBD1. The CDR3 has 12 amino acids. Germline V gene lookup returns CDR1 MRHNA and CDR2 SNTAGT. V shed 0 bases, J shed 8 bases, and the junction held 0 bases outside the gene matches. The CDR3 sequence is CASSDSGGEAFF. The CDR3 region has the DNA TGTGCCAGCAGTGACTCAGGGGGCGAAGCTTTCTTT.

This clone was picked up many times. The V gene is TRBV10-3, the J gene TRBJ2-3, with 8 bases fitting TRBD1. This CDR3 contains 12 residues. Germline V gene sequence: CDR1 ENHRY, CDR2 SYGVKD. With V trimmed by 10 bases and J by 4 bases, 4 bases remained unmatched. The CDR3 bases are TGTGCCACGACAGGGGCAGCAGATACGCAGTATTTT. It is translated as CATTGAADTQYF.

About this clone: The junction shows a germline mismatch at one end, possibly a read error. CDR3 sequence: CSFDPDRMSGYTF. CDR3 DNA sequence: TGCAGCTTTGACCCGGACAGGATGAGTGGCTACACCTTC. J is TRBJ1-2 and V is TRBV29-1; TRBD1 aligns across 7 bases. Germline assignment: CDR1 SQVTM and CDR2 ANQGSEA. The CDR3 covers 13 residues.

V is TRBV7-3 and J is TRBJ2-3; TRBD1 might be the D (6 bases). Germline loops: CDR1 SGHTA, CDR2 FQGTGA. The CDR3 covers 14 residues. V lost 1 base to trimming and J lost 4 bases, with 9 bases between them. The CDR3 region is CASSLRSGADTQYF. CDR3 sequence (DNA): TGTGCCAGCAGCTTAAGGTCAGGGGCAGATACGCAGTATTTT. The variable domain in full, completed from reference TRBV7-3 and TRBJ2-3, reads GAGVSQTPSNKVTEKGKYVELRCDPISGHTALYWYRQSLGQGPEFLIYFQGTGAADDSGLPNDRFFAVRPEGSVSTLKIQRTERGDSAVYLCASSLRSGADTQYFGPGTRLTVL.

There are a few counts of this clone. The gene calls are TRBV6-1 and TRBJ1-3; weak D call: TRBD1 (6 bases). The CDR3 is 15 residues long. V lost 4 bases and J 0 bases, leaving 10 bases between the germline ends. CDR1 is MNHNS and CDR2 is SASEGT in the germline V gene. CDR3 region: CASSAGHSSGNTIYF. The CDR3 DNA reads as TGTGCCAGCAGTGCGGGACACAGCTCTGGAAACACCATATATTTT.

This clone was detected a few times. The chain uses TRBV7-9 and TRBJ2-7; 7 bases fit TRBD1. This CDR3 comprises 13 residues. Trimming removed 5 bases from V and 5 bases from J; junction bases left unmatched: 6. The germline CDR1 and CDR2 sequences are SEHNR and FQNEAQ (reference sequence). Here the CDR3 reads CASSLGTADEQYF. For the CDR3, the DNA is TGTGCCAGCAGCCTCGGGACAGCGGACGAGCAGTACTTC.

The chain links TRBV6-1 to TRBJ2-1; D is perhaps TRBD2 (6 bases). CDR3 length: 13 amino acids. Per the germline V gene, CDR1 is MNHNS and CDR2 is SASEGT. The V and J ends lost 8 bases and 6 bases respectively, with 14 bases between them. Here the CDR3 reads CASLSWGGNEQFF. For the CDR3, the DNA is TGTGCCAGCTTGTCTTGGGGAGGCAATGAGCAGTTCTTC.

The gene calls are TRBV5-5 and TRBJ1-1; D gene unclear. V gave up 0 bases and J gave up 2 bases, with 2 bases separating them. The CDR3 sequence is 12 residues long. CDR1 and CDR2 from the germline V gene are SGHKS and YYEKEE (reference sequence). CDR3 DNA: TGTGCCAGCAGCTTGGTAAACACTGAAGCTTTCTTT. As protein: CASSLVNTEAFF.